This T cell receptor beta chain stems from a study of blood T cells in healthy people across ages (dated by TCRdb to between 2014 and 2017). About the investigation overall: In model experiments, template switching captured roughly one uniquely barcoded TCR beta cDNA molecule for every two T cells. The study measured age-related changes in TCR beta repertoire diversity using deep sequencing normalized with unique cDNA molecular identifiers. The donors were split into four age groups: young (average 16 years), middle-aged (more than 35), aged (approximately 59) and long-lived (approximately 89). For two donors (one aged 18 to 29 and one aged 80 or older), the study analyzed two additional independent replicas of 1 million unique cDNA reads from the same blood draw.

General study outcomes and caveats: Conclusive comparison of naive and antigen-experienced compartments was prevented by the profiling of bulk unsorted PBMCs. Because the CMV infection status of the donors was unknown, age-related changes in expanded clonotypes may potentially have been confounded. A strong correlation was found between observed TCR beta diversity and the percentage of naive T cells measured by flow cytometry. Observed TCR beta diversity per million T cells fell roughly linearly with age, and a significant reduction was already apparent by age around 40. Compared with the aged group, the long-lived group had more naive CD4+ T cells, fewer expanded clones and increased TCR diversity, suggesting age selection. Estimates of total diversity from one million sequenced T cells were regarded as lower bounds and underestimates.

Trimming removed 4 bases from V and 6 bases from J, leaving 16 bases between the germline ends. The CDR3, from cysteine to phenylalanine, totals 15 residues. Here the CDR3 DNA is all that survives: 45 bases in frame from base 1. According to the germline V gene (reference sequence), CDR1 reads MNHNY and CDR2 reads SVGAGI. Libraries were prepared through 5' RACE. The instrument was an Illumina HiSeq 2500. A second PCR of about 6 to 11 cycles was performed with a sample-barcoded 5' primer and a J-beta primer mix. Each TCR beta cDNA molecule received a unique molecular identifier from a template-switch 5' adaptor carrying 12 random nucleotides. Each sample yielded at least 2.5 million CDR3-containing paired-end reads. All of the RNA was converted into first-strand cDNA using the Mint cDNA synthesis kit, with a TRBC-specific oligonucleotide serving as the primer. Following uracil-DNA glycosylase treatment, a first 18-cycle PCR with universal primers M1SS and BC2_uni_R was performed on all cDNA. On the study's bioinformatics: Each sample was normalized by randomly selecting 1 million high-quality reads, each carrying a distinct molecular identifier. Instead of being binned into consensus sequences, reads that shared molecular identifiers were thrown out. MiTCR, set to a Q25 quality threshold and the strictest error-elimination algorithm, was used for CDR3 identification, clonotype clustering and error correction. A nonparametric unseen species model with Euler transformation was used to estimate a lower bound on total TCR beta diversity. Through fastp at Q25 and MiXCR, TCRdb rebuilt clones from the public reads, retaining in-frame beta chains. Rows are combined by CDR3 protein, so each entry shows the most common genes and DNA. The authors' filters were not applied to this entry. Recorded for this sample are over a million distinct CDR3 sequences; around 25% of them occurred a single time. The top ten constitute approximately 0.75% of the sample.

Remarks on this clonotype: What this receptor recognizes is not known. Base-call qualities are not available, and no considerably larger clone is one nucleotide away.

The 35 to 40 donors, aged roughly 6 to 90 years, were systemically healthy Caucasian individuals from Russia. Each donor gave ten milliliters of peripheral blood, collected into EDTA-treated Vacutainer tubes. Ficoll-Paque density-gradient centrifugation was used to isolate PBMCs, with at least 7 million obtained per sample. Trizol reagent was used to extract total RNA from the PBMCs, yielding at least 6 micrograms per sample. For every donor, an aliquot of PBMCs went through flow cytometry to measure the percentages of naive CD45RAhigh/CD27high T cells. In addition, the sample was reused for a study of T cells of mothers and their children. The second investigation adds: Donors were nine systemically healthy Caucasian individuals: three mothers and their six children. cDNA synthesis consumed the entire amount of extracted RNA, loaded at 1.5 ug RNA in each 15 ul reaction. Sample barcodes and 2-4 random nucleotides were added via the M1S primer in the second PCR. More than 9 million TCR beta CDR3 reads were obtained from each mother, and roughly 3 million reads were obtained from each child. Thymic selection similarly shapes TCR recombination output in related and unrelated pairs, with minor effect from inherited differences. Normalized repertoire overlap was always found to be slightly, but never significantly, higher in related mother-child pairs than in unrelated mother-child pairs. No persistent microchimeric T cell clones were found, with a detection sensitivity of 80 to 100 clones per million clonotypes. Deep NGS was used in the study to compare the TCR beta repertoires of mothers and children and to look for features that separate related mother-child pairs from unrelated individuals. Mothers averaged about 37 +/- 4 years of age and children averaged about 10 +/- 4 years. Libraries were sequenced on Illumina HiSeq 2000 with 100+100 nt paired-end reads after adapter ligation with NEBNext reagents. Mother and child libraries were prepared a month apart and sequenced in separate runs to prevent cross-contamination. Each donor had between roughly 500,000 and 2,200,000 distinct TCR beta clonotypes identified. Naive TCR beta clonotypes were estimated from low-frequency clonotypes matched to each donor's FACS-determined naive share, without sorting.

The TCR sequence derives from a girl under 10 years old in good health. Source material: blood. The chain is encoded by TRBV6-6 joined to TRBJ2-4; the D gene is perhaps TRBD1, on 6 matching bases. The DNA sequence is TGTGCCAGCAGTTCAAACAGGGTTGCTGGAAACATTCAGTACTTC. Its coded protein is CASSSNRVAGNIQYF.